Presented here are 8 T cell receptor beta chains from one specimen sequenced in a study of T cell responses to AZD1222 COVID-19 vaccine. The table came from immunoSEQ multiplex PCR; TCRdb's copy has only in-frame clones and leaves some out. Here the sample spans about 83,000 clones, around 88% being singletons. Specimen: peripheral blood, collected on day 0 of AZD1222 vaccination. These receptors came from an adult in good health.

This clone has just one count. V and J are TRBV18 and TRBJ1-2; 12 bases fit TRBD1. V gave up 3 bases and J gave up 14 bases; unmatched junction bases: 7. Looked up from germline, CDR1 is KGHSH and CDR2 is LQKENI. The CDR3 sequence is 13 residues long. The CDR3 DNA follows: TGTGCCAGCTCACCGGGACAGGGGGCCTTTTTGACCTTC. Its translation: CASSPGQGAFLTF.

This clone occurred once. This chain joins TRBV7-3 and TRBJ2-7; D gene uncertain. CDR3 size: 13 residues. Germline V gives CDR1 SGHTA, CDR2 FQGTGA. V shed 4 bases and J shed 3 bases, with 10 bases lying between them. CDR3 sequence: CASSSLPGYEQYF. The CDR3 region has the DNA TGTGCCAGCAGCTCGCTCCCTGGCTACGAGCAGTACTTC.

The chain is built from TRBV3-1 (or the pseudogene TRBV3-2) and TRBJ2-2; the D gene is possibly TRBD2 (6 bases). Germline values: CDR1 LGHDT, CDR2 YNNKEL (reference sequence). Trimming pared 4 bases from V and 1 base from J, leaving 10 bases between. The CDR3 loop spans 15 amino acids. The CDR3 loop is CASSPGLMNTGELFF. CDR3 nucleotides: TGTGCCAGCAGCCCGGGACTGATGAACACCGGGGAGCTGTTTTTT.

V and J are TRBV7-6 and TRBJ2-7, with TRBD2 as a possible D gene (5 bases). Germline V lookup: CDR1 SGHVS, CDR2 FNYEAQ. This CDR3 comprises 15 residues. Deletions cut 3 bases from V and 5 bases from J, with 17 bases between. This CDR3 reads CASSLPKGALHEQYF. Written as DNA, the CDR3 is TGTGCCAGCAGCTTGCCCAAGGGAGCTCTCCACGAGCAGTACTTC.

The V gene is TRBV6-2 or TRBV6-3, the J gene TRBJ2-1; 12 nucleotides align to TRBD2. V was pared by 4 bases and J by 7 bases, with 8 bases of the junction left unmatched. This CDR3 region has 16 residues. Germline-derived CDR1 and CDR2 are MNHEY and SVGEGT. DNA for the CDR3: TGTGCCAGCAGTTTCCCGACTAGCGGGAGTGGTAATGAGCAGTTCTTC. Translated: CASSFPTSGSGNEQFF.

The chain has TRBV9 and TRBJ2-2, with TRBD2 matching over 10 bases. There are 15 residues in the CDR3. CDR1 is SGDLS, CDR2 YYNGEE, per germline. The V and J ends lost 2 bases and 7 bases, in that order; junction bases with no gene match: 5. In DNA form, the CDR3 reads TGTGCCAGCAGCGTGGAGCGGGAGGGGATCGGGGAGCTGTTTTTT. Its translation is CASSVEREGIGELFF. The complete variable domain, with remaining parts taken from reference TRBV9 and TRBJ2-2, reads DSGVTQTPKHLITATGQRVTLRCSPRSGDLSVYWYQQSLDQGLQFLIQYYNGEERAKGNILERFSAQQFPDLHSELNLSSLELGDSALYFCASSVEREGIGELFFGEGSRLTVL.

The chain is built from TRBV3-1 (or the pseudogene TRBV3-2) and TRBJ1-2; D is perhaps TRBD1 (6 bases). The V gene lost 1 base and the J gene lost 8 bases, with 17 bases spanning the gap. CDR3 length equals 15 residues. In germline, CDR1 is LGHDT, CDR2 YNNKEL (reference sequence). CDR3 bases: TGTGCCAGCAGCCAAGGTTCCGGGGGCGGGTCGGGCTACACCTTC. Protein: CASSQGSGGGSGYTF.

Points on this clone: Other DNA sequences in the sample encode the same CDR3. This chain connects TRBV5-1 to TRBJ1-4; a weak D match, TRBD1 (5 bases). This CDR3 spans 15 amino acids. Germline assignment: CDR1 SGHRS and CDR2 YFSETQ. V lost 1 base and J 2 bases, leaving 9 bases between the germline ends. The CDR3 here is CASSLRRGTNEKLFF. CDR3 nucleotide sequence: TGCGCCAGCAGCTTGAGGCGGGGCACTAATGAAAAACTGTTTTTT.